Reported below is one TCR beta chain. Its antigen remains unidentified. This sample was included in a study of cytomegalovirus exposure and HLA in healthy donors. In the study overall: A prior analysis found 100 million to 140 million unique TCR beta sequences from around 180 million T cells.

General study findings and limits: In a later analysis, compared with equally common non-associated chains, HLA-associated beta chains were more expanded. Rare TCR sequences predominated, though certain public TCRs were found in many donors.

PCR amplification relied on 60 Vbeta primers (plus 13 Jbeta primers). The repertoire was sequenced with immunoSEQ multiplex PCR; TCRdb's copy has only in-frame clones and lacks some. The sample records about 120,000 clones, about three quarters being singletons. Deletions cut 0 bases from V and 5 bases from J, with 10 bases between. The CDR3 runs 14 residues. CDR1 and CDR2 (germline): ENHRY, SYGVKD. The TCR was taken from a woman aged 25 to 39 in good health and CMV-seropositive. The sample taken for sequencing was PBMCs. The chain has TRBV10-3 and TRBJ2-5; the D gene is possibly TRBD2 (5 bases). As DNA, the CDR3 is TGTGCCATCAGTGAGTCGCTCGGCGGGGAGACCCAGTACTTC. Its translation: CAISESLGGETQYF.